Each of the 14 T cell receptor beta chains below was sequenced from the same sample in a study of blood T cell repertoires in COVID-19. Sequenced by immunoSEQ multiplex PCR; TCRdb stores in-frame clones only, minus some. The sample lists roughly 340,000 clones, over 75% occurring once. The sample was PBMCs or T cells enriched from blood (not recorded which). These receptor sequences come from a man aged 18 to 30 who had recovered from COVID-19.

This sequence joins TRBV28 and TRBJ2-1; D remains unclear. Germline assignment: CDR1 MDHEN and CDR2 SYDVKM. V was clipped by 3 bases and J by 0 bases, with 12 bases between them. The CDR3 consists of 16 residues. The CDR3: CASSFFSLSSYNEQFF. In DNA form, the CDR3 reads TGTGCCAGCAGTTTTTTCTCGCTCAGCTCCTACAATGAGCAGTTCTTC.

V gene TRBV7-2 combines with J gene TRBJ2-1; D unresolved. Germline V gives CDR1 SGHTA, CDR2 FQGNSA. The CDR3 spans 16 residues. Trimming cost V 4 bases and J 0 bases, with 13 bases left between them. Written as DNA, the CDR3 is TGTGCCAGCAGCTCATTTGGCCCTGGCTCCTACAATGAGCAGTTCTTC. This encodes CASSSFGPGSYNEQFF.

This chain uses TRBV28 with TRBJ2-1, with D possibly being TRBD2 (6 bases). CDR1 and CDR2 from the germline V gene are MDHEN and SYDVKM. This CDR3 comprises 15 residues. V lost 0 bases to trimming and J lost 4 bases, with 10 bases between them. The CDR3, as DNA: TGTGCCAGCAGTTTATGGGGTAGCGGATACAATGAGCAGTTCTTC. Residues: CASSLWGSGYNEQFF.

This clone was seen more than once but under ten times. CDR3 DNA: TGTGCCAGCAATAACAGGCGACGCTCACCCCTCCACTTT. The encoded protein is CASNNRRRSPLHF. This chain links TRBV2 with TRBJ1-6, with D maybe TRBD1 (5 bases). V lost 7 bases, J lost 10 bases, and 14 bases lay in between. This CDR3 region has 13 residues. Germline CDR1 is SNHLY and CDR2 is FYNNEI.

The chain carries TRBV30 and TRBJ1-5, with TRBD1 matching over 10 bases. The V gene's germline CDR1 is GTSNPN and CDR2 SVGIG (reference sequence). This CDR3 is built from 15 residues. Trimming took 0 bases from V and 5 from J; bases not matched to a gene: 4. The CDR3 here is CAWSVPGQGHQPQHF. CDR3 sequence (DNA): TGTGCCTGGAGTGTTCCGGGACAGGGGCATCAGCCCCAGCATTTT.

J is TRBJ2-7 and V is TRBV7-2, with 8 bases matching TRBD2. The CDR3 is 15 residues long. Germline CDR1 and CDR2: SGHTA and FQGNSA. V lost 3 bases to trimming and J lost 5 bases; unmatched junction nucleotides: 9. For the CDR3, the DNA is TGTGCCAGCAGCTTTATGACGGCGGGAGGTGACGAGCAGTACTTC. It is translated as CASSFMTAGGDEQYF.

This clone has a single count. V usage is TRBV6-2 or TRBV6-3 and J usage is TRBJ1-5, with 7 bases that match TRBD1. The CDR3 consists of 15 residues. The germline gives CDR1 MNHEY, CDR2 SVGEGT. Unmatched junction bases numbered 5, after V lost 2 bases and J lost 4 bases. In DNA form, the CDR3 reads TGTGCCAGCAGTTACCGGGACAGTGGAAATCAGCCCCAGCATTTT. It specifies CASSYRDSGNQPQHF.

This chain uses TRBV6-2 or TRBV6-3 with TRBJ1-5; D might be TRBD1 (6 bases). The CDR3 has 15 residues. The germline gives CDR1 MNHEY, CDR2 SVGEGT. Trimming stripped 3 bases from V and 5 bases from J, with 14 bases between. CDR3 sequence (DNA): TGTGCCAGCAGTTATACCGCTACAGGGTATCAGCCCCAGCATTTT. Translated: CASSYTATGYQPQHF.

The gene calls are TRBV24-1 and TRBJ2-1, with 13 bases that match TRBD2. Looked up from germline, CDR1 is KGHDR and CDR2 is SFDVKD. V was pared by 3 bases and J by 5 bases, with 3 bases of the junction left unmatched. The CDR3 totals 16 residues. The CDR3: CATSDAGTSGNNEQFF. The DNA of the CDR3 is TGTGCCACCAGTGATGCAGGGACTAGCGGGAACAATGAGCAGTTCTTC.

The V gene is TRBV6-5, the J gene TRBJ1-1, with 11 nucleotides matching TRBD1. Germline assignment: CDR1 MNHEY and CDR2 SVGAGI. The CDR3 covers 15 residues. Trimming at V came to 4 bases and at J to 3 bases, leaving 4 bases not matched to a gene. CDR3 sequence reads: CASSSRDRGYTEAFF. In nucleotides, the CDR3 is TGTGCCAGCAGTTCCCGGGACAGGGGGTACACTGAAGCTTTCTTT.

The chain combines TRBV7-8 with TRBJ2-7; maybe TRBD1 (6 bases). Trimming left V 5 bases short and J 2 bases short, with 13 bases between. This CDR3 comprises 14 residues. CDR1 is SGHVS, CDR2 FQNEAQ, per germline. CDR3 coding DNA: TGTGCCAGCAGCCCACAGACAGGACCCTACGAGCAGTACTTC. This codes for CASSPQTGPYEQYF.

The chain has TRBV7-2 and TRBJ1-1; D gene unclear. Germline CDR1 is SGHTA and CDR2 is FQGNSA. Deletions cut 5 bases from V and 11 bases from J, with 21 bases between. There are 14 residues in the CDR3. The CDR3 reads CASSPRADPKRAFF. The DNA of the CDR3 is TGTGCCAGCAGCCCGCGAGCAGATCCGAAGCGGGCTTTCTTT. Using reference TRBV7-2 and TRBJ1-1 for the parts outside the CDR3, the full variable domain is GAGVSQSPSNKVTEKGKDVELRCDPISGHTALYWYRQSLGQGLEFLIYFQGNSAPDKSGLPSDRFSAERTGGSVSTLTIQRTQQEDSAVYLCASSPRADPKRAFFGQGTRLTVV.

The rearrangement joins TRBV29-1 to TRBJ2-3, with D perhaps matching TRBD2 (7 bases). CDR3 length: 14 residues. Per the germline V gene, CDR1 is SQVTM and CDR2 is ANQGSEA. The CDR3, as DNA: TGCACCGGGGCGGGGGCCCTGTGGACAGATACGCAGTATTTT. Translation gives CTGAGALWTDTQYF.

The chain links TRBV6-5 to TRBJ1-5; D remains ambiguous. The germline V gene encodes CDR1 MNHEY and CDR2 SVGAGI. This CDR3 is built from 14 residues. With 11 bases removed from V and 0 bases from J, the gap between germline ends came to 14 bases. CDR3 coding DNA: TGTGCCGAAATACAGAATTTTAGCAATCAGCCCCAGCATTTT. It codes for CAEIQNFSNQPQHF.